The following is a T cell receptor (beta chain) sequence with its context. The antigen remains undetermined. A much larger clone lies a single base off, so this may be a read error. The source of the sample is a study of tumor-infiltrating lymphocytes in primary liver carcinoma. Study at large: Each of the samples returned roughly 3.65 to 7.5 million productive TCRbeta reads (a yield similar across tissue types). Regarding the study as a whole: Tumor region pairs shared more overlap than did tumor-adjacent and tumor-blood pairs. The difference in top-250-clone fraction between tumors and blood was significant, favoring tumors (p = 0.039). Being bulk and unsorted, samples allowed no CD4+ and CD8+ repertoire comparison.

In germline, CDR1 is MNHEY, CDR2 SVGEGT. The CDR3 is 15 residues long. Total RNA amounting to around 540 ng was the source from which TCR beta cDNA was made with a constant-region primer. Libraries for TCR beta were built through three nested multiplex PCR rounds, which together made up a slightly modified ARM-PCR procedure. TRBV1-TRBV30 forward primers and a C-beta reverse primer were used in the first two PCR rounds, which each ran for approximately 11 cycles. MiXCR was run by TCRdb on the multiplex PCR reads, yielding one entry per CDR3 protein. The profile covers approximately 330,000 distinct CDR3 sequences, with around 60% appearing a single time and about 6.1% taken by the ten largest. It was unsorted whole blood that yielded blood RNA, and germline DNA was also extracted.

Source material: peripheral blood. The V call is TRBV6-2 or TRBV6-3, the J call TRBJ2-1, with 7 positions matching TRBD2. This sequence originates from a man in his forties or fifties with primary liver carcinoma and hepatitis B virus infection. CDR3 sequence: CASSYPRGLSDELFF. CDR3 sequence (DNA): TGTGCCAGCAGTTACCCCCGGGGACTAAGCGATGAGCTGTTCTTC.